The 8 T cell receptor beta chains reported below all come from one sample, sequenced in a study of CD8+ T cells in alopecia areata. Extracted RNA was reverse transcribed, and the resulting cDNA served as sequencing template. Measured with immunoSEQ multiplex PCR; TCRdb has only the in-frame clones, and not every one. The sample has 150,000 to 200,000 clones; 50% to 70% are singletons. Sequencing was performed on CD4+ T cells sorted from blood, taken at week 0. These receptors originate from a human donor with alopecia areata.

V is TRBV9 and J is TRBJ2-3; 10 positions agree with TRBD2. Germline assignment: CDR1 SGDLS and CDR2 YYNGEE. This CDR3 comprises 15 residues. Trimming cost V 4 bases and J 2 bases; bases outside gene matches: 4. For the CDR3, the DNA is TGTGCCAGCAGCCCTAGCGGGAGAAACACAGATACGCAGTATTTT. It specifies CASSPSGRNTDTQYF.

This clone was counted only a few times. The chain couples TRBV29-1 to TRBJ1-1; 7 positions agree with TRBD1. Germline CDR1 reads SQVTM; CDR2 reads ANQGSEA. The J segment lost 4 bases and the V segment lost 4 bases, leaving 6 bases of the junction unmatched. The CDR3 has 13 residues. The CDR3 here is CSVGDSLVTEAFF. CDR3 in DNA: TGCAGCGTTGGGGACAGCCTGGTCACTGAAGCTTTCTTT.

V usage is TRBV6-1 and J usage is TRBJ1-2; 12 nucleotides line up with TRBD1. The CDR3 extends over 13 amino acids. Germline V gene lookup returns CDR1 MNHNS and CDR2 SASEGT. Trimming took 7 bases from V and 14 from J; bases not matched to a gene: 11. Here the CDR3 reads CASTGTGGSPPTF. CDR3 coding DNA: TGTGCCAGCACCGGGACAGGGGGCTCCCCCCCTACCTTC.

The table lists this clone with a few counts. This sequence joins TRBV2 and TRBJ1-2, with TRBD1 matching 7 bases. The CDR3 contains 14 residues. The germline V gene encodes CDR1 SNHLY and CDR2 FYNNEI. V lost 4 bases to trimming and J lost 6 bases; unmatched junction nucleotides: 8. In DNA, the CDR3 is TGTGCCAGCAGTGTTGCCCACACAGGGGATGGCTACACCTTC. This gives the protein CASSVAHTGDGYTF. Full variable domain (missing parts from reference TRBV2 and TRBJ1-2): EPEVTQTPSHQVTQMGQEVILRCVPISNHLYFYWYRQILGQKVEFLVSFYNNEISEKSEIFDDQFSVERPDGSNFTLKIRSTKLEDSAMYFCASSVAHTGDGYTFGSGTRLTVV.

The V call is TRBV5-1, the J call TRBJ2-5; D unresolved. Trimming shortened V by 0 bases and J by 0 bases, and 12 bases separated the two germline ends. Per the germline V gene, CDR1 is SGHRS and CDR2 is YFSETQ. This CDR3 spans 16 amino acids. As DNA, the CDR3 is TGCGCCAGCAGCTTGGGGGTCCGGGCAAACCAAGAGACCCAGTACTTC. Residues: CASSLGVRANQETQYF.

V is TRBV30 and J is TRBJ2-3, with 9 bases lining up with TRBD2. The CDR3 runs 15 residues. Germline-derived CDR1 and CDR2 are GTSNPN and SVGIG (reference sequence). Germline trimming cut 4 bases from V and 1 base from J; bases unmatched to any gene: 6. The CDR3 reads CAWTPGLAGTDTQYF. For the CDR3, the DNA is TGTGCCTGGACTCCGGGACTAGCAGGCACAGATACGCAGTATTTT.

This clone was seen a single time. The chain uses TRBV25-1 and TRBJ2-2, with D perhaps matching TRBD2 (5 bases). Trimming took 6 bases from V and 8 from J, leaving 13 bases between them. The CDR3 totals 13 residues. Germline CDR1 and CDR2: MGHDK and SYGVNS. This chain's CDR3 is CASRRVDRGELFF. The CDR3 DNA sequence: TGTGCCAGCAGGAGGGTCGATAGGGGGGAGCTGTTTTTT.

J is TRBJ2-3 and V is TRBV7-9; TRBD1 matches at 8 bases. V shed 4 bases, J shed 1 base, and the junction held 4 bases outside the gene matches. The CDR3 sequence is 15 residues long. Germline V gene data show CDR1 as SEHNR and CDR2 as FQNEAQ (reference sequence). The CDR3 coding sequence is TGTGCCAGCAGCTCAGGACAGGGAGGCACAGATACGCAGTATTTT. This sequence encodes CASSSGQGGTDTQYF.